The clone carrying this T cell receptor beta chain was recorded at least ten times. Its target is unknown. This record belongs to a study of T cell repertoires in cytomegalovirus infection. On the study more broadly: The public TCR beta signatures pointed to both CMV infection and matching HLA type. Study outcomes and limitations: Clonotypes of TCR beta that were HLA-C-restricted and CMV-specific dominated the ex vivo response. People with CMV and the relevant HLA were identified by cumulative public TCR beta family frequency.

TCRdb independently ran MiXCR on the reads; one entry per CDR3 protein. The sample has 200,000 to 300,000 distinct CDR3 sequences; approximately 13% are singletons. There are 15 residues in the CDR3. Germline V gene sequence: CDR1 SGHRS, CDR2 YFSETQ. The V and J ends lost 6 bases and 1 base, in that order; junction bases with no gene match: 10. This TCR came from a human donor in good health (CMV status not recorded). Some clones in this sample may be carry-over from other donors' samples. The chain couples TRBV5-1 to TRBJ2-7; 7 nucleotides agree with TRBD2. The source material was PBMCs. The CDR3 sequence: CASTPGGIGSYEQYF. The CDR3 DNA follows: TGCGCCAGCACCCCGGGGGGTATCGGGTCCTACGAGCAGTACTTC.